The sequence of this T cell receptor (beta chain) was determined in a study of shared clonotypes between healthy human individuals. Study-wide background: Each donor contributed plates that comprised three CD4 naive, three CD4 memory, two CD8 naive and one CD8 memory.

Cells designated naive CD8 were CD45RO-negative and were positively selected for CCR7, with terminally differentiated effector memory CD45RA+ cells excluded. Findings and limits, study-wide: The researchers took only blood, and tissue repertoires probably look different. About 5% of naive CD4 clonotypes were shared across a few donors. Compared with clonotypes that all four donors shared, non-shared clonotypes had lower generation probabilities.

This CDR3 has 15 amino acids. Germline assignment: CDR1 ENHRY and CDR2 SYGVKD. V lost 3 bases and J lost 4, with 13 bases in between. As for this clone: Its antigen is not known.

The repertoire was sequenced with immunoSEQ multiplex PCR; TCRdb's copy has only in-frame clones and lacks some. The sample yields around 2.1 million clones, roughly 91% seen once. The rearrangement uses TRBV10-3 and TRBJ2-1; weak D call: TRBD2 (5 bases). The sequence derives from a man aged 18 to 35 in good health. Some clones in this sample may be carry-over from other donors' samples. Sequencing was done on a sample of naive CD8+ T cells from PBMCs. The CDR3: CAISDGSAAYNEQFF. The CDR3 bases are TGTGCCATCAGTGATGGGAGTGCGGCGTACAATGAGCAGTTCTTC.